This T cell receptor (beta chain) was captured by sequencing in a study of T cell responses to AZD1222 COVID-19 vaccine (dated by TCRdb to the early 2020s). For context, the study as a whole: TCR sequencing was performed for roughly 250 trial participants, of whom roughly 200 were given two doses of AZD1222 and around 25 were given two doses of MenACWY control vaccine. Trial participants were enrolled into age subgroups of 18-55, 56-69 and 70-plus years, which contained about 150, 27 and 61 TCR-sequenced participants, respectively. Summary of the overall study and its limitations: In the small 56-69-year group, the increase in depth fell short of significance, most likely because of low power. After two AZD1222 doses, spike-specific TCR breadth and depth were significantly higher than at day 0 and than in MenACWY recipients. Participants were mostly white British, with more females than males. The authors suggested clonal diversity may have been underestimated. Reportedly, close to half of the unique spike-specific TCRs recognized epitopes lying outside the regions that are mutated in the B.1.351 and B.1.1.7 variants. The whole spike protein was spanned by vaccine-associated CD4 TCRs, and dominant responses were seen in regions 160-218 and 743-854. Conclusions about previously exposed vaccinees are limited, since just five to seven AZD1222 recipients were seropositive for SARS-CoV-2 at baseline. No day 14 peak-response samples were available, so repertoires were characterized only after the peak T cell response.

For this clone: The target of this receptor is not known. No much larger clone is present one base from it, and per-base qualities are unavailable.

V ends up 5 bases short and J 6 bases short, with an unmatched junction base count of 7. The germline V gene specifies MDHEN as CDR1 and SYDVKM as CDR2. Taken from cysteine to phenylalanine, the CDR3 has 15 residues. The read is trimmed to its CDR3 DNA, 45 bases read in frame from base 1. Read against the paper, the sample's time point label means: about 28 days (+/-7) after the second vaccine dose. Per the publication, the treatment or condition label means: meningococcal conjugate vaccine given as trial control. Vaccinee samples were obtained from the UK trials COV001 and COV002, which included a single-blind randomized controlled phase 2/3 trial of AZD1222 (ChAdOx1 nCoV-19) in healthy adults. For TCRbeta chain sequencing, PBMC samples from trial participants were taken at day 0 and at day 28 after the second dose. The CDR3 regions of human TCRbeta chains were subjected to immunosequencing. Processing in the source paper ran as follows. Repertoire TCRs were checked for matches against a reference library of SARS-CoV-2-specific TCRs that had been generated using the MIRA antigen-specificity platform. Breadth was defined as the fraction of unique TCRs that were SARS-CoV-2-associated, and depth was defined as the fraction of total T cells that were SARS-CoV-2-associated. Using the MIRA data, each spike-specific TCR was assigned both to the spike region to which the TCR was reactive and to a CD4 or CD8 class. Log10-transformed breadth and depth values were compared by one-way ANOVA with Sidak's multiple comparisons tests. TCRdb limited this immuneACCESS table to in-frame rearrangements with V and J called. A share of clones is missing; checked studies link under half to unresolved V genes, and the rest is unexplained. The V and J calls and the clone size are those of that table, but D and trimming were determined from the DNA. In all, the sample holds 100,000 to 150,000 clones, and 80% to 95% of those were seen once. Around 3.8% of the sample is held by the ten biggest clonotypes.

The chain employs TRBV28 and TRBJ1-5, with TRBD1 matching 10 junction bases. The material was peripheral blood, obtained 28 days after the second dose of the MenACWY control vaccine. The TCR originated in an adult who received the MenACWY meningococcal vaccine as a control. The CDR3 here reads CASSRTGTGAQPQHF. The nucleotide sequence reads as follows: TGTGCCAGCAGTCGCACCGGGACAGGGGCTCAGCCCCAGCATTTT.